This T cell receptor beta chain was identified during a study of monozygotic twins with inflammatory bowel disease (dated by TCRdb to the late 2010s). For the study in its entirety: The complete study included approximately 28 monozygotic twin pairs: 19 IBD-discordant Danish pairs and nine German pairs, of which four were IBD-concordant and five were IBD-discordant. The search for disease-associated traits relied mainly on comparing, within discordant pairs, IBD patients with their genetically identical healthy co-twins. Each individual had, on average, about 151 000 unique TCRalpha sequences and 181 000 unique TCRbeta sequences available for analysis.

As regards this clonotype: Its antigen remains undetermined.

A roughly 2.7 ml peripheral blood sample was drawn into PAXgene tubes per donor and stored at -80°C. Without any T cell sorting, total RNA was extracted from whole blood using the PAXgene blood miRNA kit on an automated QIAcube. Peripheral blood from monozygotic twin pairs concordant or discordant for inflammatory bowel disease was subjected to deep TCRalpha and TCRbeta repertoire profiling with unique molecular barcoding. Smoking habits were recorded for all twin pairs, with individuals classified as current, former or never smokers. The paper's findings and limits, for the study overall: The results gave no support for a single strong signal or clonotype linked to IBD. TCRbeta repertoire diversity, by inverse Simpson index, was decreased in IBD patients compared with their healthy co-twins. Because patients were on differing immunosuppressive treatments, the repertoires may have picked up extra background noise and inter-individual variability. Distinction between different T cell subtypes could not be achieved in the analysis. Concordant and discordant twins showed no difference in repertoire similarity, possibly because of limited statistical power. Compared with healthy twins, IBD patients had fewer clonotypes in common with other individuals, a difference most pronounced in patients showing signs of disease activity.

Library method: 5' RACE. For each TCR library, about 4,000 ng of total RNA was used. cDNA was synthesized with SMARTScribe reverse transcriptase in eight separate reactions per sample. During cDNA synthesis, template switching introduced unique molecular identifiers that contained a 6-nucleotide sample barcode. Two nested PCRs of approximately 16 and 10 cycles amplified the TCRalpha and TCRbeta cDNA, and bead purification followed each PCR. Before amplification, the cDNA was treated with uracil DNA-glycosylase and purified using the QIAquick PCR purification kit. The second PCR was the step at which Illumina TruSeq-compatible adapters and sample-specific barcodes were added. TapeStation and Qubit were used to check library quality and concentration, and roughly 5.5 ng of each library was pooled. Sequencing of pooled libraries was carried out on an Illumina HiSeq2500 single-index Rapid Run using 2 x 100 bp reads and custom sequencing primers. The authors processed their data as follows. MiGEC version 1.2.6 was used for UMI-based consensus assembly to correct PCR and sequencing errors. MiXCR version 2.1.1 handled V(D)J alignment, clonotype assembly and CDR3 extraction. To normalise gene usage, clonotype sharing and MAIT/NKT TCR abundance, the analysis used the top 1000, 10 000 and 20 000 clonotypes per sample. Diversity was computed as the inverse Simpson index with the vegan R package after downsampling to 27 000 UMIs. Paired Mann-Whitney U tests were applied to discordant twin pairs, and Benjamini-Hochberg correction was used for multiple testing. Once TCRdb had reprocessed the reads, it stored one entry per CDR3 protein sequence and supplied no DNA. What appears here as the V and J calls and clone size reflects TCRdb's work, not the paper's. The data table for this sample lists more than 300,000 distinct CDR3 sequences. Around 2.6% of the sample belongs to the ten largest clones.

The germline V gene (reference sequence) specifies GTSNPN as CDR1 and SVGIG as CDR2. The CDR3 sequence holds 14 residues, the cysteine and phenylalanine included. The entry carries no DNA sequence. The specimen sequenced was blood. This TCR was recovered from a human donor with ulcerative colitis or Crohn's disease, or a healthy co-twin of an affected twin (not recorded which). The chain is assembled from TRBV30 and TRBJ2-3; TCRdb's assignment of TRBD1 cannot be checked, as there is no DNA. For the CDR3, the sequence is CAWSAGGGGDTQYF.